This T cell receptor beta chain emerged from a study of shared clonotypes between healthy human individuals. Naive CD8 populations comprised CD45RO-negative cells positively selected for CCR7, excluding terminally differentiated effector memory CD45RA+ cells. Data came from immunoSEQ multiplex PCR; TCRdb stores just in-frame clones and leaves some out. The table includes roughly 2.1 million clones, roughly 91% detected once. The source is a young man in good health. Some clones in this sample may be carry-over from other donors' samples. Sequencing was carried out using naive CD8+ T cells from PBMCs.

CDR3 bases: TGTGCCAGCAGCTTTCCCAGGTCACAGGGGGCGAGAACTGAAGCTTTCTTT. Encoded protein: CASSFPRSQGARTEAFF. The chain employs TRBV28 and TRBJ1-1; 9 nucleotides agree with TRBD1. V dropped 6 bases and J dropped 5; count of bases not matched to a gene: 16. The CDR3 runs to 17 residues. Germline V gives CDR1 MDHEN, CDR2 SYDVKM.